The source of this T cell receptor beta chain is a study of T cell responses to AZD1222 COVID-19 vaccine. Regarding this clone: Its antigen is as yet unknown.

Study-level results: Without day 14 samples, only post-peak T cell repertoires were studied. At 160-218 and 743-854, vaccine-associated CD4 TCRs were dominant, and they spanned spike.

The method was immunoSEQ multiplex PCR; TCRdb's version includes in-frame clones alone and lacks a portion of them. The sample comprises 95,000 to 110,000 clones, over 70% of which are singletons, and more than 8% rests with the top ten. The sample consisted of peripheral blood, taken on day 0 of AZD1222 vaccination. The origin of this receptor is an adult in good health.

The chain's CDR3 is CASSGTNANTGELFF. In nucleotides, the CDR3 is TGTGCCAGCAGCGGGACGAACGCGAACACCGGGGAGCTGTTTTTT. The chain links TRBV9 to TRBJ2-2, with D uncertain. Germline V lookup: CDR1 SGDLS, CDR2 YYNGEE. The CDR3 extends over 15 amino acids. Trimming removed 3 bases at V and 0 bases at J, with 9 bases between.